Sequencing of this TCR beta chain was carried out in a study of T cells in Graves' hyperthyroidism and ophthalmopathy. Diagnosis relied on clinical symptoms, serum thyroxine and TRAb, thyroid ultrasound and orbital computed tomography. This CDR3 spans 16 amino acids. The V gene's germline CDR1 is SNHLY and CDR2 FYNNEI. Losses at the gene ends were 4 bases for V and 4 bases for J; bases not matched to a gene: 9. Template material for amplifying TCR beta CDR3 regions consisted of RNA transcripts. First-round RT-PCR of the TCR CDR3 relied on the HTBI primer set. TCRdb itself ran the multiplex PCR reads through MiXCR, one entry per CDR3 protein. The profile covers around 580,000 distinct CDR3 sequences, with around 42% appearing a single time and about 8.3% taken by the ten largest. General study findings and limits: Ophthalmopathy, as predicted by the model, came a median roughly 6.3 months after the prediction.

Worth noting for this clonotype: Antigen unknown.

The clonotype was recovered from a young woman with Graves' hyperthyroidism. The source material was peripheral blood or thyroid tissue (not recorded which). This chain joins TRBV2 and TRBJ2-3; 9 nucleotides align to TRBD1. CDR3 in amino acids: CASSAPGQGRPDTQYF. The CDR3 coding sequence is TGTGCCAGCAGTGCCCCGGGACAGGGCCGCCCAGATACGCAGTATTTT.